The 4 T cell receptor beta chains below all came from one sample that was sequenced in a study of beta chain features in type 1 diabetes (dated by TCRdb to 2017 to 2018). Library creation used the immunoSEQ multiplex PCR assay. The entire amount of isolated RNA was reverse transcribed using the High Capacity cDNA Reverse Transcription Kit, so the sequenced TCRB transcripts were expressed ones. Sourced from immuneACCESS, this table was stored by TCRdb with only in-frame sequences that have V and J called. A share of the clones is absent; for the studies checked, an unresolved V gene accounts for under half, and the remainder has no known explanation. The sample table records roughly 240,000 clones; roughly 70% of these occur just once. The ten largest clones add up to around 0.057% of the sample. Specimen: naive CD4+ T cells from blood. The cell subset or site label, as the study defines it: true naive CD4+ T cells. The receptor set was obtained from a man between 25 and 39 years old in good health.

The V and J genes are TRBV7-9 and TRBJ2-5, with a possible D match to TRBD2 (5 bases). Trimming took 4 bases from V and 2 from J, leaving 14 bases between them. CDR3 length: 15 amino acids. The germline gives CDR1 SEHNR, CDR2 FQNEAQ (reference sequence). The CDR3 sequence is CASSSPERAQETQYF. The CDR3 region has the DNA TGTGCCAGCAGCTCACCGGAGAGGGCGCAAGAGACCCAGTACTTC. Drawing the rest from reference TRBV7-9 and TRBJ2-5, the complete variable domain is DTGVSQNPRHKITKRGQNVTFRCDPISEHNRLYWYRQTLGQGPEFLTYFQNEAQLEKSRLLSDRFSAERPKGSFSTLEIQRTEQGDSAMYLCASSSPERAQETQYFGPGTRLLVL.

The V gene is TRBV5-1, the J gene TRBJ2-3, with D possibly being TRBD1 (5 bases). CDR1 and CDR2 from the germline V gene are SGHRS and YFSETQ. This CDR3 comprises 14 residues. The V end lost 4 bases, the J end lost 2 bases, and 11 bases lay between the germline ends. CDR3 residues: CASSLREVTDTQYF. DNA for the CDR3: TGCGCCAGCAGCCTCAGGGAAGTCACAGATACGCAGTATTTT. The full variable domain, its missing parts supplied by reference TRBV5-1 and TRBJ2-3, is KAGVTQTPRYLIKTRGQQVTLSCSPISGHRSVSWYQQTPGQGLQFLFEYFSETQRNKGNFPGRFSGRQFSNSRSEMNVSTLELGDSALYLCASSLREVTDTQYFGPGTRLTVL.

This clone was detected only a few times. V is TRBV30 and J is TRBJ2-7; D is possibly TRBD1 or TRBD2 (5 bases each). The CDR3 extends over 15 amino acids. Germline V gene lookup returns CDR1 GTSNPN and CDR2 SVGIG (reference sequence). V was shortened by 2 bases and J by 3 bases, with 17 bases between the two germline ends. The CDR3, as DNA: TGTGCCTGGAGTAGAGGGCATCCGAGGGGCTACGAGCAGTACTTC. Translated: CAWSRGHPRGYEQYF.

The V and J genes are TRBV30 and TRBJ2-7, with D uncertain. The CDR3 runs to 13 residues. V lost 0 bases and J lost 2, with 8 bases in between. Germline V CDR1 and CDR2: GTSNPN, SVGIG (reference sequence). The CDR3 coding sequence is TGTGCCTGGAGTGTAAGACATACCTACGAGCAGTACTTC. Its translation is CAWSVRHTYEQYF.